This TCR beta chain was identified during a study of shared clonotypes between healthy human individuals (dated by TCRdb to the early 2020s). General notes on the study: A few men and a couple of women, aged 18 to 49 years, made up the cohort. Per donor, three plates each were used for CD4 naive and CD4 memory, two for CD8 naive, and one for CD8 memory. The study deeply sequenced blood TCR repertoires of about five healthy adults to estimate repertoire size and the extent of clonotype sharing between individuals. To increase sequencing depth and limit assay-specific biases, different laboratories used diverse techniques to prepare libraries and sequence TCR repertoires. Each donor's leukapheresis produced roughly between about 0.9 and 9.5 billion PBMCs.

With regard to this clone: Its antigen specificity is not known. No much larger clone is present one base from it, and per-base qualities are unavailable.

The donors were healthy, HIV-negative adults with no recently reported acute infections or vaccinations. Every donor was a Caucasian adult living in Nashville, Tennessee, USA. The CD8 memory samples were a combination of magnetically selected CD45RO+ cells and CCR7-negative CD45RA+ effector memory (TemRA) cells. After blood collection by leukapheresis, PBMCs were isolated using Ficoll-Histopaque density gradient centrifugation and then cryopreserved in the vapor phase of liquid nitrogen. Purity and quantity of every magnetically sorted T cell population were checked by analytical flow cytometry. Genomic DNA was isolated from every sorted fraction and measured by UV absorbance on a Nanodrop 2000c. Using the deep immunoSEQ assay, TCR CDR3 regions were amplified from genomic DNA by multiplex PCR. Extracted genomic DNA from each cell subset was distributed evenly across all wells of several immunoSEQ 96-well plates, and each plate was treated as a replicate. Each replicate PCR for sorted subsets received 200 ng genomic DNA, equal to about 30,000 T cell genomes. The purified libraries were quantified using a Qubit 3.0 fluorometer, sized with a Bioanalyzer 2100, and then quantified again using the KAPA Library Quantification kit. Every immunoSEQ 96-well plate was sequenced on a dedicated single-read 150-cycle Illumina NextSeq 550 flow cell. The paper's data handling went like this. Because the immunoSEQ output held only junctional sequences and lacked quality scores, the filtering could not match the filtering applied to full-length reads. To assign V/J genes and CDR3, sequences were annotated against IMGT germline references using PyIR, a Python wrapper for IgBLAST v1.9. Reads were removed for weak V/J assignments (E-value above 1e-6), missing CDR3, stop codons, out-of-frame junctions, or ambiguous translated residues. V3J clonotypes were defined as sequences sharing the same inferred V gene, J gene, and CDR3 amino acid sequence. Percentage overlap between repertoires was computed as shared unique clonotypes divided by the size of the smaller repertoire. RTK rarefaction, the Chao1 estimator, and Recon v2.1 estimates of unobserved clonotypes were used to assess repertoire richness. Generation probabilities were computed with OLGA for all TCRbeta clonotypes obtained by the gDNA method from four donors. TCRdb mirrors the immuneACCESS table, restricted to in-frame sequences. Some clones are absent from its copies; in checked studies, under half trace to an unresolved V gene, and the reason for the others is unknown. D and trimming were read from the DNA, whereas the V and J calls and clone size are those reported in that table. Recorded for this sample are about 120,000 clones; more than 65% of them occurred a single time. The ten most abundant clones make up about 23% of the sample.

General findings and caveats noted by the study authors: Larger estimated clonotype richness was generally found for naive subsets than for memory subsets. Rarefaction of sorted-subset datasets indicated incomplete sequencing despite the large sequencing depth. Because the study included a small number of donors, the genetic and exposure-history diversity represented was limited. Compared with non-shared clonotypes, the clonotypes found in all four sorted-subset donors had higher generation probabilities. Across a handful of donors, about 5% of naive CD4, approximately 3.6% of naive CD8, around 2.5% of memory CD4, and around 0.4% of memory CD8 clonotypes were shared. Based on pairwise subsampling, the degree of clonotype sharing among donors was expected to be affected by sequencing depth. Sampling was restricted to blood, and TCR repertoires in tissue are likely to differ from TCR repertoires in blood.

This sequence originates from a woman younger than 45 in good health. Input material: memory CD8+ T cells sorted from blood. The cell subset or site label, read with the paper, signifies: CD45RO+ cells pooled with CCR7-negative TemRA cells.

The CDR3 reads CASSQGRQADEQFF. The DNA is as follows: TGTGCCAGCAGCCAGGGACGACAGGCGGATGAGCAGTTCTTC. This chain is built from TRBV4-2 and TRBJ2-1; the D region possibly corresponds to TRBD1 (6 bases align). Counted from cysteine to phenylalanine, this CDR3 has 14 amino acids. The entry retains the CDR3 DNA only, 42 bases that are in frame from base 1. A distance of 14 bases separates the germline ends of V and J, which lose 3 bases and 8 bases respectively. Via the germline V gene, CDR1 is LGHNA and CDR2 YNFKEQ.